This T cell receptor beta chain was identified in a study of blood T cell repertoires in COVID-19 (TCRdb year 2020). Regarding the research as a whole: Collaborator samples came from the United States, Italy and Spain and covered acute and convalescent phases of COVID-19. The prospective study material was composed of cDNA or gDNA derived from T cells, B-cell-depleted T cells, or PBMCs. The dataset comprised deeply sampled blood TCRbeta repertoires from subjects exposed to, actively infected with, or recovered from COVID-19. The repertoires were released in a freely available public database intended as a resource for research on the immune response to SARS-CoV-2. The samples were drawn from two sources: the first 160 participants of the ongoing ImmuneRACE study, and over 1,000 subjects contributed by 6 global collaborators. Nearly every sample came with metadata listing a de-identified subject ID, COVID-19 status, age in years and sex. Where HLA class I and class II types were available, the types were taken from metadata supplied by the sample provider, not from assay-based typing.

Each collaborating institution followed its own protocols to collect whole blood in K2EDTA tubes. For TCRbeta analysis, collaborator samples were shipped as frozen whole blood, as isolated PBMCs, or as DNA extracted from either sample type. Concerning this clone: The antigen it recognizes is unknown. There are no base qualities to consult, and no much larger clone falls within one base.

The full study reports these points: The quantity of clinical and demographic metadata differed by source and by participant and was supplied without curation.

TCRbeta CDR3 regions were amplified from genomic DNA using the immunoSEQ Assay, a bias-controlled multiplex PCR. Processing in the source paper ran as follows. The number of nucleated cells in each sample was estimated from the amplification of reference gene primers within the assay. To quantify the absolute abundance of each unique TCRbeta CDR3 rearrangement, sequence reads were collapsed and filtered. For each sample, productive Simpson clonality was calculated as the square root of Simpson's diversity index over productive rearrangements. Here the immuneACCESS table is served through TCRdb, limited to in-frame sequences with V and J called. Missing clones are a known gap in these copies; in checked studies unresolved V genes cover under half, and the rest lacks a known reason. Clone size and the V and J calls come from that table; the DNA yielded D and trimming. The sample contains about 210,000 clones, approximately 84% of them found a single time. The top ten clones comprise roughly 7.6% of the sample.

Germline trimming: 3 bases from V, 4 bases from J; junction bases outside gene matches: 10. From a lookup of the germline V gene (reference sequence), CDR1 and CDR2 are LGHDT and YNNKEL. The CDR3 covers 17 residues, taking in both the cysteine and the phenylalanine. Only the CDR3 DNA stays, 51 bases, in frame from base 1. This clonotype was sampled from a woman in her 50s with active or convalescent COVID-19. The sample was peripheral blood. The rearranged segments are TRBV3-1 (or the pseudogene TRBV3-2) and TRBJ2-4, and 9 junctional nucleotides match TRBD1. The encoded CDR3 is CASSQPGIGQGKNIQYF. The bases are TGTGCCAGCAGCCAGCCAGGTATTGGACAGGGGAAAAACATTCAGTACTTC.